Shown below are 31 T cell receptor beta chains from a single sample sequenced in a study of blood T cell repertoires in COVID-19. Clones were sequenced by immunoSEQ multiplex PCR, and TCRdb holds only the in-frame ones, with some missing. The sample has some 180,000 clones, roughly 83% seen once. The sequenced sample consisted of peripheral blood. The receptors originated from a woman in her forties with COVID-19, enrolled during active disease.

The chain links TRBV18 to TRBJ1-2; 7 nucleotides agree with TRBD1. Looked up from germline, CDR1 is KGHSH and CDR2 is LQKENI. The trim removed 5 bases at V and 10 bases at J, leaving 10 bases unmatched. The CDR3 spans 13 residues. CDR3: CASSDGQATYYTF. CDR3 nucleotide sequence: TGTGCCAGCTCAGATGGACAGGCGACCTACTACACCTTC.

The gene calls are TRBV11-2 and TRBJ2-1; 11 bases match TRBD2. V lost 4 bases, J lost 6 bases, and 11 bases stayed unmatched. The CDR3 covers 17 residues. Germline assignment: CDR1 SGHAT and CDR2 FQNNGV. CDR3 coding DNA: TGTGCCAGCAGCTCCTATGGGACTAGCGGCTCATCCAATGAGCAGTTCTTC. It encodes CASSSYGTSGSSNEQFF.

The chain recombines TRBV6-4 with TRBJ2-2; maybe TRBD2 (5 bases). This CDR3 has 16 residues. V lost 5 bases and J 2 bases, leaving 15 bases between the germline ends. Germline loops: CDR1 MRHNA, CDR2 SNTAGT. For the CDR3, the DNA is TGTGCCAGCAGTCGCGGGTCCTCAGCCAACACCGGGGAGCTGTTTTTT. It specifies CASSRGSSANTGELFF.

The rearrangement uses TRBV6-6 and TRBJ2-2; D is unresolved. The CDR3 has 15 residues. V was pared by 2 bases and J by 4 bases, with 11 bases between. The V gene's germline CDR1 is MNHNY and CDR2 SVGAGI (reference sequence). The CDR3 DNA reads as TGTGCCAGCAGTTACGCCTTGCGTAGCACCGGGGAGCTGTTTTTT. Its protein product is CASSYALRSTGELFF.

The chain employs TRBV2 and TRBJ1-5; D is undetermined. With 6 bases removed from V and 1 base from J, the gap between germline ends came to 16 bases. This CDR3 region has 16 residues. Germline CDR1 SNHLY, CDR2 FYNNEI. CDR3 nucleotide sequence: TGTGCCAGCAGCCCCCTTTTGGGCGCAAGCAATCAGCCCCAGCATTTT. Translated, it gives CASSPLLGASNQPQHF.

The rearrangement links TRBV11-2 to TRBJ2-7; D is unclear. V dropped 1 base and J dropped 3 bases, with 7 bases sitting between them. The CDR3 is 13 amino acids. CDR1 and CDR2 (germline): SGHAT, FQNNGV. CDR3 bases: TGTGCCAGCAGCTTAGGACGCGGCTACGAGCAGTACTTC. It translates to CASSLGRGYEQYF. The variable domain in full, completed from reference TRBV11-2 and TRBJ2-7, reads EAGVAQSPRYKIIEKRQSVAFWCNPISGHATLYWYQQILGQGPKLLIQFQNNGVVDDSQLPKDRFSAERLKGVDSTLKIQPAKLEDSAVYLCASSLGRGYEQYFGPGTRLTVT.

The chain employs TRBV3-1 (or the pseudogene TRBV3-2) and TRBJ2-4; 12 positions agree with TRBD2. The ends lost 4 bases at V and 1 base at J; junction bases unmatched: 8. Germline assignment: CDR1 LGHDT and CDR2 YNNKEL (reference sequence). The CDR3 is 18 amino acids. The CDR3: CASSRNPTSGGAKNIQYF. The CDR3 nucleotides read TGTGCCAGCAGCCGAAATCCCACTAGCGGGGGGGCCAAAAACATTCAGTACTTC.

The rearrangement links TRBV2 to TRBJ2-1, with 8 bases fitting TRBD2. The germline gives CDR1 SNHLY, CDR2 FYNNEI. The CDR3 runs to 14 residues. J gave up 3 bases and V 8 bases, and 6 bases lay outside the gene matches. The CDR3 is CASVLAGGYNEQFF. The CDR3 DNA reads TGTGCCAGCGTTCTAGCGGGCGGCTACAATGAGCAGTTCTTC.

This chain's CDR3 is CASSLLREAFF. As DNA, the CDR3 is TGTGCCAGCAGCCTTCTTCGGGAAGCTTTCTTT. The chain uses TRBV6-6 and TRBJ1-1, with no clear D. The V gene lost 6 bases and the J gene lost 8 bases, with 10 bases spanning the gap. There are 11 residues in the CDR3. The germline V gene encodes CDR1 MNHNY and CDR2 SVGAGI (reference sequence).

Notes on this clone: At one end the junction does not follow the germline gene, possibly because of a read error. V and J are TRBV12-3 or TRBV12-4 and TRBJ1-4; 9 nucleotides match TRBD1. The CDR3 contains 13 residues. CDR3 sequence (DNA): TGTGCCAGCAGTTCCGGGACAGGGAAATTCGGGATTTTT. Residues: CASSSGTGKFGIF.

The rearrangement links TRBV3-1 (or the pseudogene TRBV3-2) to TRBJ2-1, with a weak D call TRBD1 (5 bases). V lost 5 bases and J lost 4, with 15 bases in between. There are 15 residues in the CDR3. The germline V gene encodes CDR1 LGHDT and CDR2 YNNKEL (reference sequence). This chain's CDR3 is CASSVRTSSYNEQFF. The CDR3, as DNA: TGTGCCAGCAGCGTACGGACAAGCTCTTACAATGAGCAGTTCTTC.

This clone was observed a single time. The chain recombines TRBV21-1 with TRBJ1-4. TRBV21-1 is reported as a pseudogene. The CDR3 has 15 amino acids. The CDR3 sequence is CASSKAGRGNEKLFF. For the CDR3, the DNA is TGTGCCAGCAGCAAAGCGGGGCGGGGAAATGAAAAACTGTTTTTT.

This chain joins TRBV14 and TRBJ2-3, with a tentative D call TRBD2 (5 bases). From germline, CDR1 is SGHDN and CDR2 FVKESK. CDR3 length equals 15 residues. Trimming removed 0 bases at V and 3 bases at J, with 10 bases between. The chain's CDR3 is CASSQDVGSTDTQYF. The CDR3 region has the DNA TGTGCCAGCAGCCAAGACGTGGGGAGTACAGATACGCAGTATTTT.

The V and J genes are TRBV7-2 and TRBJ1-2; the match to TRBD1 covers 7 bases. Per germline, CDR1 SGHTA and CDR2 FQGNSA. V lost 5 bases, J lost 6 bases, and 6 bases stayed unmatched. The CDR3 has 13 residues. CDR3 in amino acids: CASSPDRVNGYTF. CDR3 DNA: TGTGCCAGCAGCCCCGACAGGGTTAATGGCTACACCTTC. Full variable domain (rest looked up from reference TRBV7-2 and TRBJ1-2): GAGVSQSPSNKVTEKGKDVELRCDPISGHTALYWYRQSLGQGLEFLIYFQGNSAPDKSGLPSDRFSAERTGGSVSTLTIQRTQQEDSAVYLCASSPDRVNGYTFGSGTRLTVV.

The CDR3 bases are TGTGCCAGCAGCTTCGGGGTACCAACCTACGAGCAGTACTTC. It translates to CASSFGVPTYEQYF. This chain joins TRBV5-6 and TRBJ2-7; D may be TRBD2 (5 bases). Germline V gene lookup returns CDR1 SGHDT and CDR2 YYEEEE. Between the trimmed V and J ends, which lost 2 bases and 2 bases, there was a span of 11 bases. This CDR3 contains 14 residues.

The V call is TRBV18, the J call TRBJ2-7, with unresolved D. Germline CDR1 KGHSH, CDR2 LQKENI. CDR3 length: 15 amino acids. The ends were cut back, 2 bases at V and 3 bases at J, with 14 bases in the middle. CDR3 nucleotides: TGTGCCAGCTCACCAGATGTGGTGCCAGGCTACGAGCAGTACTTC. Translation: CASSPDVVPGYEQYF.

V is TRBV18 and J is TRBJ1-5; D is undetermined. Germline V CDR1 and CDR2: KGHSH, LQKENI. V lost 3 bases and J lost 6, with 12 bases in between. The CDR3 has 14 residues. In DNA, the CDR3 is TGTGCCAGCTCACCGGGCGGGGTGACTCAGCCCCAGCATTTT. Amino acid sequence: CASSPGGVTQPQHF.

This chain uses TRBV23-1 with TRBJ1-5, with 9 nucleotides matching TRBD1. TRBV23-1 is an ORF, with its function uncertain. Trimming took 1 base from V and 5 from J; bases not matched to a gene: 3. The CDR3 extends over 15 amino acids. This CDR3 reads CASSQYRGQDQPQHF. The DNA of the CDR3 is TGCGCCAGCAGTCAATACAGGGGGCAGGATCAGCCCCAGCATTTT.

This chain connects TRBV19 to TRBJ2-7; D is possibly TRBD1 (7 bases). The CDR3 sequence is 16 residues long. CDR1 LNHDA and CDR2 SQIVND come from the germline V gene (reference sequence). V lost 4 bases, J lost 3 bases, and 19 bases lay in between. The CDR3 coding sequence is TGTGCCAGTAGTACGGGAGAGGGGGACAGCCACTACGAGCAGTACTTC. Protein sequence: CASSTGEGDSHYEQYF. The full variable domain, rest sourced from reference TRBV19 and TRBJ2-7, is DGGITQSPKYLFRKEGQNVTLSCEQNLNHDAMYWYRQDPGQGLRLIYYSQIVNDFQKGDIAEGYSVSREKKESFPLTVTSAQKNPTAFYLCASSTGEGDSHYEQYFGPGTRLTVT.

The rearrangement joins TRBV10-1 to TRBJ2-7, with 9 bases that match TRBD2. V lost 3 bases and J lost 5; bases outside the gene matches: 8. Per germline, CDR1 WNHNN and CDR2 SYGVQD (reference sequence). The CDR3 length is 15 residues. The CDR3 is CASSEKAGGPDEQYF. The CDR3 nucleotides are TGCGCCAGCAGTGAAAAGGCGGGAGGGCCTGACGAGCAGTACTTC.

The V call is TRBV7-8, the J call TRBJ2-1, with 8 bases that match TRBD1. V was pared by 1 base and J by 7 bases, with 3 bases of the junction left unmatched. The CDR3 spans 14 residues. Per the germline V gene, CDR1 is SGHVS and CDR2 is FQNEAQ. The chain's CDR3 is CASSLGTGQNEQFF. The CDR3 DNA reads TGTGCCAGCAGCTTAGGGACAGGGCAAAATGAGCAGTTCTTC.

This rearrangement joins TRBV5-1 to TRBJ1-2, with 9 positions matching TRBD1. With V trimmed by 7 bases and J by 7 bases, 14 bases remained unmatched. The CDR3 consists of 15 residues. The germline V gene has CDR1 SGHRS and CDR2 YFSETQ. As DNA, the CDR3 is TGCGCCAGCCGCTACAACACCGGGACAGGGAGTGGCTACACCTTC. Protein sequence: CASRYNTGTGSGYTF. The full variable domain, its missing parts supplied by reference TRBV5-1 and TRBJ1-2, is KAGVTQTPRYLIKTRGQQVTLSCSPISGHRSVSWYQQTPGQGLQFLFEYFSETQRNKGNFPGRFSGRQFSNSRSEMNVSTLELGDSALYLCASRYNTGTGSGYTFGSGTRLTVV.

The chain is built from TRBV11-3 and TRBJ2-2, with D maybe TRBD1 (5 bases). The germline V gene has CDR1 SGHNT and CDR2 YENEEA. Trimming took off 0 bases at V and 1 base at J, with 15 bases between the two ends. The CDR3 is made up of 18 amino acids. The CDR3: CASSLEWGHIRNTGELFF. CDR3 DNA sequence: TGTGCCAGCAGCTTAGAGTGGGGCCATATACGGAACACCGGGGAGCTGTTTTTT.

The table lists this clone with a few counts. This rearrangement joins TRBV25-1 to TRBJ2-7, with 11 positions matching TRBD2. The CDR3 length is 16 residues. CDR1 is MGHDK and CDR2 is SYGVNS in the germline V gene. With V trimmed by 4 bases and J by 2 bases, 7 bases remained unmatched. The CDR3 spells CASSATSGVAPYEQYF. The CDR3 DNA reads as TGTGCCAGCAGTGCGACTAGCGGGGTCGCCCCCTACGAGCAGTACTTC.

This clone has a single count. The chain carries TRBV7-2 and TRBJ1-5; tentatively, D is TRBD1 (5 bases). V was shortened by 1 base and J by 4 bases, with 14 bases between the two germline ends. The CDR3 loop spans 16 amino acids. Germline V CDR1 and CDR2: SGHTA, FQGNSA. The CDR3 DNA reads as TGTGCCAGCAGCTTAGTTTCTCAGGGCGCGAATCAGCCCCAGCATTTT. This translates into CASSLVSQGANQPQHF.

The chain couples TRBV28 to TRBJ1-2, with D possibly being TRBD1 (5 bases). CDR1 is MDHEN and CDR2 is SYDVKM in the germline V gene. The CDR3 has 13 residues. Between the trimmed V and J ends, which lost 6 bases and 5 bases, there was a span of 13 bases. CDR3 protein: CASSVMGRYGYTF. The CDR3 DNA sequence: TGTGCCAGCAGCGTCATGGGGCGGTATGGCTACACCTTC.

The chain joins TRBV18 to TRBJ1-1, with TRBD1 identical over 7 bases. There are 13 residues in the CDR3. V was clipped by 3 bases and J by 8 bases; unmatched bases: 6. Germline V gives CDR1 KGHSH, CDR2 LQKENI. The CDR3 nucleotides are TGTGCCAGCTCACCCTCTCGACAGGGAGAAGCTTTCTTT. This gives the protein CASSPSRQGEAFF.

The chain is built from TRBV3-1 (or the pseudogene TRBV3-2) and TRBJ2-7; 11 bases map to TRBD1. CDR1 and CDR2 from the germline V gene are LGHDT and YNNKEL (reference sequence). Losses at the gene ends were 3 bases for V and 1 base for J; bases not matched to a gene: 8. This CDR3 has 17 amino acids. The CDR3 loop is CASSQAGQGAGSYEQYF. The DNA for the CDR3 is TGTGCCAGCAGCCAGGCAGGACAGGGGGCAGGTTCCTACGAGCAGTACTTC.

This clone was observed a single time. The chain carries TRBV10-3 and TRBJ2-1, with 10 bases lining up with TRBD1. The ends lost 10 bases at V and 6 bases at J; junction bases unmatched: 6. CDR3 size: 13 residues. Germline CDR1 and CDR2: ENHRY and SYGVKD. The CDR3 sequence: CATADRGINEQFF. DNA of the CDR3: TGTGCCACGGCGGACAGGGGGATCAATGAGCAGTTCTTC.

The chain recombines TRBV19 with TRBJ1-5, with 8 nucleotides matching TRBD1. This CDR3 has 15 residues. Germline loops: CDR1 LNHDA, CDR2 SQIVND (reference sequence). J was trimmed by 2 bases and V by 6 bases; bases with no gene match: 6. CDR3 DNA sequence: TGTGCCAGTAGCCCACAGGGACAGGGCAATCAGCCCCAGCATTTT. Its protein product is CASSPQGQGNQPQHF. The variable domain in full, with the rest retrieved from reference TRBV19 and TRBJ1-5, is DGGITQSPKYLFRKEGQNVTLSCEQNLNHDAMYWYRQDPGQGLRLIYYSQIVNDFQKGDIAEGYSVSREKKESFPLTVTSAQKNPTAFYLCASSPQGQGNQPQHFGDGTRLSIL.

The chain couples TRBV12-3 or TRBV12-4 to TRBJ1-3, with D hard to call. V was cut by 10 bases and J by 3 bases, with 13 bases left in between. This CDR3 has 13 amino acids. In DNA, the CDR3 is TGTGCCACTATTGATGCGGGTGGAAACACCATATATTTT. Translated: CATIDAGGNTIYF.